Shown below are 25 T cell receptor beta chains from a single sample sequenced in a study of cytomegalovirus exposure and HLA in healthy donors. The method was immunoSEQ multiplex PCR; TCRdb's version includes in-frame clones alone and lacks a portion of them. Seen here are about 170,000 clones, around 92% observed once, and the top ten hold 4% to 4.5%. The sequencing sample was made of PBMCs. Receptors originate from a man aged 18 to 35 in good health and CMV-seropositive.

This clone showed up just a few times. V and J are TRBV5-4 and TRBJ2-1; TRBD2 aligns across 7 bases. After removal of 4 bases from V and 7 bases from J, the junction contained 8 bases not matched to a gene. Germline values: CDR1 SGHNT, CDR2 YYREEE (reference sequence). This CDR3 has 14 residues. The CDR3 reads CASSPSGALNEQFF. In DNA form, the CDR3 reads TGTGCCAGCAGCCCCAGCGGGGCACTAAATGAGCAGTTCTTC.

The V call is TRBV19, the J call TRBJ2-1; TRBD2 agrees at 10 bases. Looked up from germline, CDR1 is LNHDA and CDR2 is SQIVND (reference sequence). The CDR3 is made up of 17 amino acids. V shed 7 bases and J 2 bases; nucleotides not matched to a gene: 11. The CDR3 reads CASIPNPGLATYNEQFF. DNA of the CDR3: TGTGCCAGTATCCCGAACCCGGGACTAGCGACCTACAATGAGCAGTTCTTC.

The rearrangement joins TRBV4-1 to TRBJ2-7; TRBD2 matches at 14 bases. Looked up from germline, CDR1 is MGHRA and CDR2 is YSYEKL. The trim removed 4 bases at V and 5 bases at J, leaving 7 bases unmatched. The CDR3 length is 16 residues. The CDR3 DNA sequence: TGCGCCAGCAGCCTTGGGACTAGCGGGAGTGTCAACGAGCAGTACTTC. Amino acids: CASSLGTSGSVNEQYF.

The V gene is TRBV12-5, the J gene TRBJ2-3; the D is unclear. The CDR3 totals 13 residues. Germline V lookup: CDR1 LGHNT, CDR2 FRNRAP. Trimming shortened V by 1 base and J by 1 base, and 3 bases separated the two germline ends. Here the CDR3 reads CASGLAGTDTQYF. The DNA of the CDR3 is TGTGCTAGTGGTTTGGCGGGCACAGATACGCAGTATTTT.

The CDR3 DNA is TGTGCCACCAGCAGAGATTCGGCTAGCGGGAGTTACGAGCAGTACTTC. Protein sequence: CATSRDSASGSYEQYF. V is TRBV15 and J is TRBJ2-7; 10 bases align to TRBD2. With 0 bases clipped from V and 4 bases from J, the junction kept 6 bases outside the gene matches. The CDR3 runs 16 residues. Germline V lookup: CDR1 LNHNV, CDR2 YYDKDF (reference sequence). Full variable domain (missing parts from reference TRBV15 and TRBJ2-7): DAMVIQNPRYQVTQFGKPVTLSCSQTLNHNVMYWYQQKSSQAPKLLFHYYDKDFNNEADTPDNFQSRRPNTSFCFLDIRSPGLGDTAMYLCATSRDSASGSYEQYFGPGTRLTVT.

This rearrangement joins TRBV28 to TRBJ1-5, with TRBD1 matching over 8 bases. V was clipped by 7 bases and J by 4 bases; unmatched bases: 6. The CDR3 length is 14 residues. Germline loops: CDR1 MDHEN, CDR2 SYDVKM. CDR3 sequence reads: CASTAGTGNQPQHF. CDR3 DNA sequence: TGTGCCAGCACTGCCGGGACAGGAAATCAGCCCCAGCATTTT.

The chain combines TRBV11-1 with TRBJ2-2, with TRBD2 matching over 8 bases. CDR1 and CDR2 (germline): SGHAT, FQDESV (reference sequence). The CDR3 is 16 amino acids. V was clipped by 4 bases and J by 4 bases; unmatched bases: 8. The CDR3 nucleotides are TGTGCCAGCAGCTCCGGGACTAGACGGGTCACCGGGGAGCTGTTTTTT. It yields the protein CASSSGTRRVTGELFF.

V usage is TRBV6-6 and J usage is TRBJ1-4; 9 bases agree with TRBD1. The CDR3 runs 16 residues. The trim removed 8 bases at V and 4 bases at J, leaving 11 bases unmatched. Germline V gives CDR1 MNHNY, CDR2 SVGAGI (reference sequence). Here the CDR3 DNA reads TGTGCCAGCTCCACCACCGGGACAGGGATTAATGAAAAACTGTTTTTT. Residues: CASSTTGTGINEKLFF.

There are many counts of this clone. The chain joins TRBV6-1 to TRBJ2-3; 7 nucleotides agree with TRBD1. This CDR3 contains 13 residues. CDR1 MNHNS and CDR2 SASEGT come from the germline V gene. Trimming cost V 7 bases and J 3 bases; bases outside gene matches: 4. The CDR3 here is CASTGGNTDTQYF. In DNA form, the CDR3 reads TGTGCCAGCACAGGGGGAAATACAGATACGCAGTATTTT.

V is TRBV10-1 and J is TRBJ1-5; no clear D. V was trimmed by 4 bases and J by 1 base, leaving 8 bases between them. CDR3 length: 14 amino acids. CDR1 WNHNN and CDR2 SYGVQD come from the germline V gene (reference sequence). For the CDR3, the DNA is TGCGCCAGCAGTGCTCCCGCGAGCAATCAGCCCCAGCATTTT. This codes for CASSAPASNQPQHF.

This clone was found once. The chain carries TRBV9 and TRBJ2-5, with 8 nucleotides matching TRBD2. This CDR3 has 15 amino acids. V lost 0 bases to trimming and J lost 5 bases; unmatched junction nucleotides: 6. In germline, CDR1 is SGDLS, CDR2 YYNGEE. DNA of the CDR3: TGTGCCAGCAGCGTAGTCGGGAGGGAGGGGGAGACCCAGTACTTC. Translating it yields CASSVVGREGETQYF.

The chain is built from TRBV7-9 and TRBJ2-7, with D possibly TRBD1 on 6 matching bases. The germline CDR1 and CDR2 sequences are SEHNR and FQNEAQ (reference sequence). V was pared by 5 bases and J by 1 base, with 18 bases between. The CDR3 runs to 16 residues. Here the CDR3 DNA reads TGTGCCAGCAGCAGAACCGGGACACTGAATTCCTACGAGCAGTACTTC. Its translation: CASSRTGTLNSYEQYF.

CDR3 in amino acids: CASSLAKTSSYNEQFF. The CDR3 region has the DNA TGCGCCAGCAGCTTGGCCAAAACTAGCTCCTACAATGAGCAGTTCTTC. The V and J genes are TRBV5-1 and TRBJ2-1; D possibly corresponds to TRBD2 (5 bases). CDR1 SGHRS and CDR2 YFSETQ come from the germline V gene. V lost 0 bases to trimming and J lost 0 bases, with 10 bases between them. This CDR3 region has 16 residues.

The CDR3 DNA is TGTGCCAGCAGTTTACGTCTAGCGGCAGCCGGGGAGCTGTTTTTT. It specifies CASSLRLAAAGELFF. The gene calls are TRBV27 and TRBJ2-2; 7 bases match TRBD2. Germline CDR1 is MNHEY and CDR2 is SMNVEV (reference sequence). There are 15 residues in the CDR3. Losses at the gene ends were 2 bases for V and 6 bases for J; bases not matched to a gene: 6.

This clone was picked up one time. The CDR3 nucleotides read TGTGCCAGCAGTTACACCCGGACAGGGGGCGATGGCTACACCTTC. This translates into CASSYTRTGGDGYTF. This rearrangement joins TRBV6-5 to TRBJ1-2; 11 nucleotides match TRBD1. The CDR3 runs to 15 residues. Germline lookup yields CDR1 MNHEY and CDR2 SVGAGI. Trimming cost V 2 bases and J 6 bases; bases outside gene matches: 5.

The genes are TRBV18 and TRBJ2-1, with 13 positions matching TRBD2. After removal of 3 bases from V and 8 bases from J, the junction contained 1 base not matched to a gene. From germline, CDR1 is KGHSH and CDR2 LQKENI. The CDR3 consists of 14 residues. The CDR3 here is CASSPGLAGDEQFF. The CDR3 DNA is TGTGCCAGCTCACCCGGACTAGCGGGGGATGAGCAGTTCTTC.

The CDR3 spells CASSPGWSTEAFF. The CDR3, as DNA: TGTGCCAGCAGCCCAGGGTGGAGCACTGAAGCTTTCTTT. The chain combines TRBV6-1 with TRBJ1-1; tentative D call: TRBD1 (5 bases). CDR3 size: 13 residues. Trimming took 6 bases from V and 4 from J, leaving 12 bases between them. From germline, CDR1 is MNHNS and CDR2 SASEGT.

The CDR3, as DNA: TGTGCCAGCACCCCGGGACAGGGTAGTATTAAACTTTACAATGAGCAGTTCTTC. Its translation is CASTPGQGSIKLYNEQFF. The gene calls are TRBV5-4 and TRBJ2-1; 9 bases map to TRBD1. With V trimmed by 6 bases and J by 4 bases, 17 bases remained unmatched. CDR3 length equals 18 residues. The germline gives CDR1 SGHNT, CDR2 YYREEE (reference sequence).

This clone came up a few times. The chain employs TRBV6-1 and TRBJ1-2; TRBD1 might be the D (6 bases). V lost 6 bases to trimming and J lost 8 bases, with 13 bases between them. Looked up from germline, CDR1 is MNHNS and CDR2 is SASEGT. The CDR3 contains 12 residues. CDR3 bases: TGTGCCAGCAGGGACGAGGGGGTAGGCTACACCTTC. As protein: CASRDEGVGYTF.

This rearrangement joins TRBV2 to TRBJ2-6; maybe TRBD2 (5 bases). Trimming removed 4 bases from V and 2 bases from J, with 9 bases in between. This CDR3 is 15 amino acids long. Germline V lookup: CDR1 SNHLY, CDR2 FYNNEI. This chain's CDR3 is CASSAEGAGANVLTF. The CDR3 nucleotides read TGTGCCAGCAGTGCTGAGGGTGCTGGGGCCAACGTCCTGACTTTC.

The chain links TRBV30 to TRBJ2-3; 10 bases align to TRBD2. J was trimmed by 8 bases and V by 5 bases; bases with no gene match: 10. Germline CDR1 GTSNPN, CDR2 SVGIG (reference sequence). CDR3 length equals 14 residues. The CDR3 region is CAWGKAGGQATQYF. The CDR3, as DNA: TGTGCCTGGGGAAAAGCGGGAGGGCAAGCTACGCAGTATTTT.

The V call is TRBV5-5, the J call TRBJ2-7, with D unresolved. Trimming shortened V by 4 bases and J by 0 bases, and 14 bases separated the two germline ends. This CDR3 is 15 amino acids long. Germline CDR1 and CDR2: SGHKS and YYEKEE (reference sequence). CDR3 nucleotides: TGTGCCAGCAGCGCTGGGTACCTAGGCTCCTACGAGCAGTACTTC. Translating gives CASSAGYLGSYEQYF.

The chain has TRBV10-3 and TRBJ2-5; D is ambiguous. Germline values: CDR1 ENHRY, CDR2 SYGVKD. This CDR3 comprises 14 residues. V dropped 0 bases and J dropped 5 bases, with 10 bases sitting between them. CDR3 loop: CAISESNRRETQYF. The CDR3 DNA reads as TGTGCCATCAGTGAGTCGAACAGAAGGGAGACCCAGTACTTC.

This sequence joins TRBV15 and TRBJ1-1, with D perhaps matching TRBD1 (6 bases). Germline values: CDR1 LNHNV, CDR2 YYDKDF (reference sequence). CDR3 size: 15 residues. The germline V and J ends were trimmed by 4 bases and 5 bases, with 17 bases remaining between them. CDR3: CATSIRGGRLTEAFF. The CDR3 nucleotides read TGTGCCACCAGCATTCGGGGGGGCAGGTTGACTGAAGCTTTCTTT.

The count of this clone is one. The V and J genes are TRBV7-9 and TRBJ2-7; D is perhaps TRBD1 (6 bases). Trimming pared 3 bases from V and 0 bases from J, leaving 9 bases between. The CDR3 length is 14 residues. Germline loops: CDR1 SEHNR, CDR2 FQNEAQ (reference sequence). In DNA, the CDR3 is TGTGCCAGCAGCTTGGACAGTTACTCCTACGAGCAGTACTTC. It yields the protein CASSLDSYSYEQYF. The full variable domain, in which reference TRBV7-9 and TRBJ2-7 provide the parts outside the CDR3, is DTGVSQNPRHKITKRGQNVTFRCDPISEHNRLYWYRQTLGQGPEFLTYFQNEAQLEKSRLLSDRFSAERPKGSFSTLEIQRTEQGDSAMYLCASSLDSYSYEQYFGPGTRLTVT.